The rows below give T cell receptor beta chains drawn from one sample of a study of OX40 agonist ivuxolimab in advanced cancers. Sequenced by immunoSEQ multiplex PCR; TCRdb stores in-frame clones only, minus some. The sample lists about 54,000 clones, approximately 93% occurring once. The sample here was CD4+ or CD8+ T cells sorted from blood, taken in a trial of the OX40 agonist ivuxolimab. These receptors came from an adult with an advanced solid tumor such as melanoma, head and neck, liver or kidney cancer. The CDR3 runs from the conserved cysteine through the conserved F or W. Fields, in order: J gene, V gene, CDR3 protein.

TRBJ1-2	TRBV6-1	CASSHYRQGNYGYTF
TRBJ2-1	TRBV6-5	CASSYDSYNEQFF
TRBJ2-3	TRBV9	CASSARDYSAHTQYF
TRBJ2-7	TRBV6-1	CATGFRDYEQYF
TRBJ2-3	TRBV20-1	CSASLTDTQYF
TRBJ2-7	TRBV5-4	CASSLLAGGEYEQYF
TRBJ1-4	TRBV5-1	CASSLSIEPGEKLFF
TRBJ1-4	TRBV5-4	CASSSPGGESEKLFF
TRBJ2-3	TRBV5-1	CASSLFLAGVTDTQYF
TRBJ2-3	TRBV9	CASSVVGLAGGTDTQYF
TRBJ1-5	TRBV10-3	CAISESTGVDNQPQHF
TRBJ1-5	TRBV7-2	CASSSTGNSNQPQHF
TRBJ1-1	TRBV9	CASSVQGGGTEAFF
TRBJ1-6	TRBV6-6	CASRGQGNSPLHF
TRBJ1-1	TRBV7-2	CASSSLQGVWTEAFF
TRBJ2-2	TRBV19	CASGRGYTGELFF
TRBJ1-5	TRBV6-6	CASSMREASNQPQHF
TRBJ1-1	TRBV18	CASSPGRIEAFF
TRBJ2-1	TRBV5-4	CASSSFSGGFIDEQFF
TRBJ2-3	TRBV5-1	CASSLVGAADTQYF
TRBJ2-7	TRBV6-1	CASRNRDPYEQYF
TRBJ1-2	TRBV7-6	CASSLDPTNYGYTF
TRBJ2-7	TRBV28	CASGGSEQYF
TRBJ2-7	TRBV29-1	CSARQGTFGEQYF